A selection of T cell receptor beta chains follows, all from one sample in a study of response to subunit inactivated influenza vaccine. TCRdb reprocessed the RT-PCR reads via MiXCR and lists one record per CDR3 protein. The top ten clones hold around 13% of a sample with about 520,000 distinct CDR3 sequences, roughly 7.9% of them seen once. The sample consisted of PBMCs from blood, taken less than 30 months after vaccination. Every receptor here comes from a man between 50 and 75 years old who received an inactivated influenza vaccine. CDR3s include the opening cysteine and the closing phenylalanine or tryptophan.

j_call	v_call	cdr3_aa
TRBJ2-3	TRBV27	CASRELAGGSTDTQYF
TRBJ1-3	TRBV6-5	CASSYVRDGNTIYF
TRBJ1-1	TRBV29-1	CSGRQGGTEAFF
TRBJ1-1	TRBV10-3	CAISEGEAEAFF
TRBJ2-3	TRBV25-1	CASSEFDLAVTDTQYF
TRBJ2-2	TRBV7-2	CASRGLAGALTGELFF
TRBJ2-7	TRBV7-2	CASSPGVTGTYEQYF
TRBJ1-4	TRBV29-1	CSVERDSNEKLFF
TRBJ1-5	TRBV9	CASSADGGSGQPQHF
TRBJ2-3	TRBV7-8	CASSFTPETGGYYDTQYF
TRBJ1-6	TRBV20-1	CSANREMDSPLHF
TRBJ2-4	TRBV4-1	CASSQEWQGAYLAKNIQYF
TRBJ2-1	TRBV6-2/TRBV6-3	CASRRPGLAGGNEQFF
TRBJ2-7	TRBV9	CASSVEGSDSYEQYF
TRBJ1-5	TRBV19	CASSTPGQGNQPQHF
TRBJ2-2	TRBV13	CASSEGLAGGANTGELFF
TRBJ2-5	TRBV20-1	CSARDLTSGSLEETQYF
TRBJ1-4	TRBV4-1	CASSLIGEEEKLFF
TRBJ1-2	TRBV10-3	CAISQQAANYGYTF
TRBJ1-1	TRBV4-3	CASSQDGTVKAFF
TRBJ2-7	TRBV29-1	CSAQEMLAAGEQYF
TRBJ1-4	TRBV12-3/TRBV12-4	CASRQQGLNEKLFF